These T cell receptor beta chains were read from a single sample in a study of cytomegalovirus exposure and HLA in healthy donors. Method: immunoSEQ multiplex PCR; TCRdb's copy keeps in-frame clones and lacks some. The sample carries some 120,000 clones, over 75% recorded once. The sequenced sample was PBMCs. These receptors all come from a woman between 18 and 30 years old in good health and CMV-seronegative. Both conserved end residues are part of each CDR3. Each record gives: J gene, clone size, D gene, V gene, CDR3 protein, CDR3 DNA. A D gene is named only where the DNA matches it firmly. Rows may omit the clone size; those that give it use once, few, many or a size class.

TRBJ2-3,few,TRBD2,TRBV15,CATSRTSGGADTQYF,TGTGCCACCAGCAGGACTAGCGGGGGGGCAGATACGCAGTATTTT
TRBJ2-7,-,-,TRBV30,CAWSGSGEQYF,TGTGCCTGGAGTGGTTCGGGCGAGCAGTACTTC
TRBJ2-1,-,TRBD2,TRBV18,CASSPRLTSGGSLF,TGTGCCAGCTCACCCAGGCTAACTAGCGGGGGATCTCTCTTC
TRBJ2-3,-,TRBD2,TRBV2,CASRASGSTDTQYF,TGTGCCAGCAGGGCTAGCGGGAGCACAGATACGCAGTATTTT
TRBJ2-3,-,-,TRBV5-6,CASSLSPGSTDTQYF,TGTGCCAGCAGCCTATCCCCCGGGAGCACAGATACGCAGTATTTT
TRBJ2-1,-,TRBD1,TRBV29-1,CGSGGQGLYNEQFF,TGCGGTTCGGGGGGACAGGGCCTTTACAATGAGCAGTTCTTC
TRBJ1-5,-,TRBD1,TRBV5-6,CASSLTGQGDFQPQHF,TGTGCCAGCAGCTTGACGGGACAGGGGGATTTCCAGCCCCAGCATTTT
TRBJ2-7,-,-,TRBV4-1,CASSQDPGLPYEQYF,TGCGCCAGCAGCCAAGACCCCGGACTACCCTACGAGCAGTACTTC
TRBJ1-1,-,TRBD1,TRBV6-5,CASSYIRAGGDTEAFF,TGTGCCAGCAGTTACATTAGGGCAGGGGGAGACACTGAAGCTTTCTTT
TRBJ1-1,-,-,TRBV21-1,CASSKAQNRGFTEAFF,TGTGCCAGCAGCAAAGCGCAGAACAGGGGCTTCACTGAAGCTTTCTTT
TRBJ2-5,-,TRBD1,TRBV7-2,CASGGQGEETQYF,TGTGCCAGCGGCGGACAGGGGGAAGAGACCCAGTACTTC
TRBJ1-5,-,TRBD1,TRBV5-6,CASSLGDRGNQPQHF,TGTGCCAGCAGCTTGGGGGACAGGGGCAATCAGCCCCAGCATTTT
TRBJ2-7,once,TRBD2,TRBV7-9,CASSYGSGRSPEQYF,TGTGCCAGCAGCTACGGTAGCGGGAGAAGTCCCGAGCAGTACTTC